The 29 T cell receptor beta chains listed next were all sequenced from one sample in a study of B cell selection in AIRE deficiency. Generated by immunoSEQ multiplex PCR, the TCRdb table keeps only in-frame clones and is missing some. The sample yields 20,000 to 25,000 clones, roughly 93% seen once. Regulatory T cells were sorted as CD4+CD25hiCD127low/negative. The sequenced sample was Tregs sorted from PBMCs. These receptors were taken from a human donor with AIRE deficiency.

CDR3 nucleotide sequence: TGTGCCAGCAGTGCTCGGACAGGGGAGGGGAACACTGAAGCTTTCTTT. It encodes CASSARTGEGNTEAFF. V usage is TRBV6-1 and J usage is TRBJ1-1, with TRBD1 matching 9 bases. The trim removed 4 bases at V and 1 base at J, leaving 7 bases unmatched. The CDR3 totals 16 residues. Per germline, CDR1 MNHNS and CDR2 SASEGT.

This chain links TRBV11-3 with TRBJ2-1; D is perhaps TRBD1 (6 bases). Germline loops: CDR1 SGHNT, CDR2 YENEEA. The CDR3 has 17 residues. V was trimmed by 1 base and J by 5 bases, leaving 18 bases between them. The CDR3 nucleotides are TGTGCCAGCAGCTTAGGCACGTCATCAGGGGTGAACAATGAGCAGTTCTTC. As protein: CASSLGTSSGVNNEQFF.

This clone was detected once. The chain uses TRBV10-2 and TRBJ2-5; D is ambiguous. Germline CDR1 WSHSY, CDR2 SAAADI. Between the trimmed V and J ends, which lost 6 bases and 0 bases, there was a span of 11 bases. The CDR3 spans 14 residues. The CDR3 loop is CASSAVSYQETQYF. DNA of the CDR3: TGCGCCAGCAGCGCTGTGTCGTACCAAGAGACCCAGTACTTC.

The chain is built from TRBV10-1 and TRBJ2-7; 9 bases align to TRBD2. Per the germline V gene, CDR1 is WNHNN and CDR2 is SYGVQD (reference sequence). Trimming cost V 0 bases and J 5 bases; bases outside gene matches: 8. The CDR3 is made up of 16 amino acids. CDR3 in DNA: TGCGCCAGCAGTGAGTCGTGGGTAGCGGGAGTCAACGAGCAGTACTTC. It codes for CASSESWVAGVNEQYF.

This clone was recorded only once. This chain connects TRBV19 to TRBJ2-1, with D possibly matching TRBD2 (6 bases). V shed 5 bases and J shed 4 bases, with 12 bases lying between them. The CDR3 is made up of 14 amino acids. In germline, CDR1 is LNHDA, CDR2 SQIVND (reference sequence). CDR3 sequence reads: CASSQGAGYNEQFF. The DNA of the CDR3 is TGTGCCAGTAGTCAAGGGGCGGGATACAATGAGCAGTTCTTC.

The rearrangement links TRBV29-1 to TRBJ2-5; 8 bases are shared with TRBD2. Per the germline V gene, CDR1 is SQVTM and CDR2 is ANQGSEA. J gave up 5 bases and V 7 bases, and 12 bases lay outside the gene matches. This CDR3 comprises 14 residues. DNA for the CDR3: TGCAGCGCCCGCACGGGAGGGCCGCGGGAGACCCAGTACTTC. It is translated as CSARTGGPRETQYF.

This clone was recorded once. V gene TRBV6-5 combines with J gene TRBJ1-5; D is perhaps TRBD1 (5 bases). This CDR3 region has 15 residues. V gave up 6 bases and J gave up 2 bases, with 14 bases separating them. Germline lookup yields CDR1 MNHEY and CDR2 SVGAGI. The CDR3 nucleotides read TGTGCCAGCAGGCGGGACGGCTTGGGCAATCAGCCCCAGCATTTT. Amino acid sequence: CASRRDGLGNQPQHF.

This clone appeared once. The chain employs TRBV28 and TRBJ1-4; a possible D gene is TRBD1 (5 bases). Germline V gene lookup returns CDR1 MDHEN and CDR2 SYDVKM. CDR3 size: 15 residues. Trimming cost V 6 bases and J 8 bases, with 19 bases left between them. The CDR3: CASRWGDEVIEKLFF. The CDR3 DNA is TGTGCCAGCAGGTGGGGGGATGAGGTCATCGAAAAACTGTTTTTT.

The J gene is TRBJ2-1, the V gene TRBV14, with 9 bases matching TRBD1. The CDR3 has 17 amino acids. The junction had 12 bases not matched to a gene; V was cut back by 0 bases and J by 9 bases. In germline, CDR1 is SGHDN, CDR2 FVKESK. CDR3 in DNA: TGTGCCAGCAGCCAAGATGGACTGTGGGACAGGGATTCTGAGCAGTTCTTC. Translated, it gives CASSQDGLWDRDSEQFF.

The chain couples TRBV7-9 to TRBJ2-1; TRBD2 agrees at 8 bases. There are 15 residues in the CDR3. J was trimmed by 10 bases and V by 0 bases; bases with no gene match: 8. Germline CDR1 is SEHNR and CDR2 is FQNEAQ (reference sequence). The CDR3 spells CASSLAPLSSGEQFF. The CDR3 DNA sequence: TGTGCCAGCAGCTTAGCCCCTCTTTCTAGCGGGGAGCAGTTCTTC.

V and J are TRBV9 and TRBJ2-1; 8 bases fit TRBD2. The V segment lost 4 bases and the J segment 8 bases; nucleotides outside the gene matches: 17. In germline, CDR1 is SGDLS, CDR2 YYNGEE. The CDR3 is 17 residues long. The CDR3 spells CASSTHPGLGGGDEQFF. CDR3 sequence (DNA): TGTGCCAGCAGCACGCATCCGGGACTAGGAGGGGGTGATGAGCAGTTCTTC.

The chain recombines TRBV25-1 with TRBJ2-1, with a possible D match to TRBD1 (5 bases). Germline CDR1 reads MGHDK; CDR2 reads SYGVNS. This CDR3 contains 15 residues. The V gene lost 4 bases and the J gene lost 2 bases, with 12 bases spanning the gap. This chain's CDR3 is CASSGKAGPYNEQFF. The DNA for the CDR3 is TGTGCCAGCAGTGGAAAGGCAGGGCCCTACAATGAGCAGTTCTTC.

The chain links TRBV11-3 to TRBJ2-3; D possibly uses TRBD1 or TRBD2 (5 bases each). CDR1 is SGHNT, CDR2 YENEEA, per germline. The V and J ends lost 5 bases and 7 bases respectively, with 16 bases between them. The CDR3 runs 14 residues. CDR3 in DNA: TGTGCCAGCAGCCCCGGGACGACAGTAAATACGCAGTATTTT. Its protein is CASSPGTTVNTQYF.

This sequence joins TRBV27 and TRBJ1-4; 9 nucleotides align to TRBD1. Unmatched junction bases numbered 9, after V lost 5 bases and J lost 5 bases. Per germline, CDR1 MNHEY and CDR2 SMNVEV (reference sequence). The CDR3 contains 16 residues. The CDR3 protein is CASSTTQGQGNEKLFF. The CDR3 nucleotides read TGTGCCAGCAGTACCACACAGGGACAGGGCAATGAAAAACTGTTTTTT.

V gene TRBV7-9 combines with J gene TRBJ2-7, with TRBD2 as a possible D gene (6 bases). Germline V lookup: CDR1 SEHNR, CDR2 FQNEAQ (reference sequence). Between the trimmed V and J ends, which lost 2 bases and 0 bases, there was a span of 20 bases. This CDR3 has 18 residues. The CDR3 spells CASSLLSGVRGSSYEQYF. CDR3 in DNA: TGTGCCAGCAGCTTACTCTCAGGAGTGCGGGGAAGCTCCTACGAGCAGTACTTC.

The rearrangement links TRBV6-1 to TRBJ1-2, with 9 bases aligning to TRBD1. CDR3 length equals 13 residues. The junction had 7 bases not matched to a gene; V was cut back by 6 bases and J by 8 bases. Germline CDR1 MNHNS, CDR2 SASEGT. The chain's CDR3 is CASSLQGARGYTF. CDR3 sequence (DNA): TGTGCCAGCAGCTTACAGGGGGCGCGAGGCTACACCTTC.

This rearrangement joins TRBV7-9 to TRBJ2-1; 7 bases align to TRBD1. This CDR3 is built from 12 residues. Unmatched junction bases numbered 9, after V lost 6 bases and J lost 13 bases. Germline assignment: CDR1 SEHNR and CDR2 FQNEAQ (reference sequence). The CDR3 DNA sequence: TGTGCCAGCAGTACGACAGGGACGGGTCAGTTCTTC. Encoded protein: CASSTTGTGQFF.

The rearrangement uses TRBV6-5 and TRBJ1-6; D uncertain. The CDR3 runs 13 residues. Germline CDR1 and CDR2: MNHEY and SVGAGI. The V end was cut by 6 bases, the J end by 13 bases, with 16 bases between. CDR3 sequence reads: CASSLTTRVPLHF. CDR3 bases: TGTGCCAGCAGCCTTACCACACGGGTCCCCCTCCACTTT.

The genes are TRBV5-1 and TRBJ1-2, with 9 bases lining up with TRBD1. This CDR3 is built from 14 residues. Germline V gene sequence: CDR1 SGHRS, CDR2 YFSETQ. The V and J ends lost 0 bases and 4 bases, in that order; junction bases with no gene match: 1. CDR3 sequence reads: CASSLGQGGYGYTF. The CDR3 DNA reads as TGCGCCAGCAGCTTGGGACAGGGGGGCTATGGCTACACCTTC.

This clone was detected only a few times. The rearrangement uses TRBV10-1 and TRBJ2-7; 7 bases align to TRBD1. V lost 6 bases and J lost 7; bases outside the gene matches: 12. The CDR3 has 14 amino acids. CDR1 and CDR2 (germline): WNHNN, SYGVQD (reference sequence). This CDR3 reads CASSRDSSQKEQYF. DNA of the CDR3: TGCGCCAGCAGCCGGGACAGTAGCCAAAAAGAGCAGTACTTC.

V and J are TRBV30 and TRBJ2-5; 9 positions agree with TRBD2. The CDR3 runs 20 residues. The J segment lost 0 bases and the V segment lost 3 bases, leaving 20 bases of the junction unmatched. Germline loops: CDR1 GTSNPN, CDR2 SVGIG (reference sequence). This CDR3 is CAWRLTRGGRAAWYQETQYF. In nucleotides, the CDR3 is TGTGCCTGGAGGCTTACCCGTGGCGGGAGGGCTGCTTGGTACCAAGAGACCCAGTACTTC. The whole variable domain, remainder taken from reference TRBV30 and TRBJ2-5, is SQTIHQWPATLVQPVGSPLSLECTVEGTSNPNLYWYRQAAGRGLQLLFYSVGIGQISSEVPQNLSASRPQDRQFILSSKKLLLSDSGFYLCAWRLTRGGRAAWYQETQYFGPGTRLLVL.

V and J are TRBV7-3 and TRBJ2-6; no clear D. The germline V and J ends were trimmed by 6 bases and 4 bases, with 13 bases remaining between them. The germline V gene encodes CDR1 SGHTA and CDR2 FQGTGA. This CDR3 is 15 amino acids long. The CDR3 reads CASSSRVAGANVLTF. The CDR3 nucleotides read TGTGCCAGCAGTTCTAGGGTGGCCGGGGCCAACGTCCTGACTTTC.

The chain recombines TRBV2 with TRBJ1-1, with 7 positions matching TRBD1. Germline V gives CDR1 SNHLY, CDR2 FYNNEI. The junction had 6 bases not matched to a gene; V was cut back by 8 bases and J by 3 bases. The CDR3 is 13 amino acids. The CDR3, as DNA: TGTGCCAGCGGTTACAGGGGTGACACTGAAGCTTTCTTT. As protein: CASGYRGDTEAFF. The full variable domain, its missing parts supplied by reference TRBV2 and TRBJ1-1, is EPEVTQTPSHQVTQMGQEVILRCVPISNHLYFYWYRQILGQKVEFLVSFYNNEISEKSEIFDDQFSVERPDGSNFTLKIRSTKLEDSAMYFCASGYRGDTEAFFGQGTRLTVV.

V and J are TRBV5-5 and TRBJ2-2, with 7 bases that match TRBD2. The ends lost 0 bases at V and 3 bases at J; junction bases unmatched: 11. Looked up from germline, CDR1 is SGHKS and CDR2 is YYEKEE (reference sequence). CDR3 length: 18 amino acids. CDR3 bases: TGTGCCAGCAGCTTGGGGGGCGGGAGCTCTTTTTACACCGGGGAGCTGTTTTTT. It translates to CASSLGGGSSFYTGELFF.

This clone was seen once. The J gene is TRBJ1-1, the V gene TRBV9; D is perhaps TRBD1 (5 bases). This CDR3 contains 14 residues. V lost 0 bases to trimming and J lost 7 bases, with 13 bases between them. The germline V gene encodes CDR1 SGDLS and CDR2 YYNGEE. The CDR3 spells CASSVDLRDGEAFF. As DNA, the CDR3 is TGTGCCAGCAGCGTAGATTTGAGGGACGGTGAAGCTTTCTTT.

The chain has TRBV15 and TRBJ2-3; no firm D call. Germline V gives CDR1 LNHNV, CDR2 YYDKDF (reference sequence). The CDR3 extends over 15 amino acids. V gave up 0 bases and J gave up 2 bases, with 9 bases separating them. The CDR3 bases are TGTGCCACCAGCAGAGATGGCGACCACACAGATACGCAGTATTTT. This codes for CATSRDGDHTDTQYF.

The chain has TRBV10-2 and TRBJ2-2; 7 bases match TRBD1. V lost 7 bases to trimming and J lost 7 bases; unmatched junction nucleotides: 12. Germline-derived CDR1 and CDR2 are WSHSY and SAAADI. The CDR3 consists of 15 residues. In DNA, the CDR3 is TGCGCCAGCACCACAGGGGACGGCCGTAGCGGGGAGCTGTTTTTT. Protein product: CASTTGDGRSGELFF.

The genes are TRBV5-1 and TRBJ1-6; perhaps TRBD1 as D (5 bases). V was clipped by 3 bases and J by 7 bases, with 14 bases between them. The CDR3 length is 15 residues. The V gene's germline CDR1 is SGHRS and CDR2 YFSETQ. DNA of the CDR3: TGCGCCAGCAGCTCTCAGGGAATCATAAATTCACCCCTCCACTTT. Protein product: CASSSQGIINSPLHF.

The J gene is TRBJ1-2, the V gene TRBV5-4, with D tentatively TRBD1 (6 bases). This CDR3 has 14 residues. Deletions cut 3 bases from V and 2 bases from J, with 11 bases between. CDR1 and CDR2 (germline): SGHNT, YYREEE (reference sequence). CDR3 residues: CASSYPGENYGYTF. Here the CDR3 DNA reads TGTGCCAGCAGCTATCCAGGGGAGAACTATGGCTACACCTTC.